This T cell receptor beta chain was found in a study of blood T cell repertoires in COVID-19. Across the whole study: From the United States, Italy and Spain came samples of acute and convalescent COVID-19.

The table came from immunoSEQ multiplex PCR; TCRdb's copy has only in-frame clones and leaves some out. Among roughly 320,000 clones listed, 70% to 90% were seen once. The V end lost 2 bases, the J end lost 2 bases, and 7 bases lay between the germline ends. Germline V lookup: CDR1 MNHEY, CDR2 SVGEGT. The CDR3 spans 15 residues. The sample comprised peripheral blood. The TCR comes from a man aged 65-85 years with acute or convalescent COVID-19. The V and J genes are TRBV6-2 or TRBV6-3 and TRBJ2-6; unclear D gene. The DNA for the CDR3 is TGTGCCAGCAGTTACGCGGTAGCTGGGGCCAACGTCCTGACTTTC. It translates to CASSYAVAGANVLTF.